The next 30 T cell receptor beta chains were all read from a single sample in a study of CD8+CD57+ T cells in acquired aplastic anemia. For CDR3 and TCR beta VDJ profiling, genomic DNA was the template used. TCRdb itself ran the reads through MiXCR, one entry per CDR3 protein. The sample includes 200,000 to 250,000 distinct CDR3 sequences, roughly two thirds of them seen just once. Sequencing involved patients with CD8+CD57+ cell expansion previously shown by flow cytometry. Material: sorted CD4+, CD8+, or CD8+CD57+ T cells (not recorded which) from PBMCs. All receptors derive from a human donor with aplastic anemia.

The rearrangement links TRBV6-1 to TRBJ1-3; a possible D gene is TRBD1 (6 bases). The V and J ends lost 3 bases and 0 bases respectively, with 12 bases between them. The CDR3 contains 16 residues. Per germline, CDR1 MNHNS and CDR2 SASEGT. The chain's CDR3 is CASSEGHSTSGNTIYF. The CDR3 bases are TGTGCCAGCAGTGAGGGACACTCAACCTCTGGAAACACCATATATTTT.

DNA of the CDR3: TGTGCCAGCAGGCCTGGGGGTACTAGGGCCCAGTACTTC. Amino acids: CASRPGGTRAQYF. The J gene is TRBJ2-5, the V gene TRBV2; D might be TRBD1 or TRBD2, each matching 5 bases. The CDR3 extends over 13 amino acids. Germline V gene data show CDR1 as SNHLY and CDR2 as FYNNEI. Trimming left V 6 bases short and J 9 bases short, with 17 bases between.

In this sample, this clonotype turned up a few times. The V call is TRBV7-9, the J call TRBJ2-2, with D possibly TRBD2 on 5 matching bases. The length of the CDR3 is 14 residues. The germline V gene encodes CDR1 SEHNR and CDR2 FQNEAQ (reference sequence). Trimming removed 5 bases at V and 5 bases at J, with 12 bases between. The CDR3 sequence: CASSIGLGTGELFF. The DNA for the CDR3 is TGTGCCAGCAGCATCGGACTTGGGACCGGGGAGCTGTTTTTT.

DNA of the CDR3: TGTGCCAGCAGTGTCGGCTTGCCCTACAATGAGCAGTTCTTC. It is translated as CASSVGLPYNEQFF. This chain connects TRBV2 to TRBJ2-1; D ambiguous. Germline V lookup: CDR1 SNHLY, CDR2 FYNNEI. The V end was cut by 4 bases, the J end by 2 bases, with 9 bases between. The CDR3 consists of 14 residues.

Remarks on this clonotype: In this CDR3 the conserved last residue, phenylalanine or tryptophan, is missing, so a read error is likely. The chain carries TRBV20-1 and TRBJ2-7, with 9 positions matching TRBD1. Trimming took 3 bases from V and 5 from J; bases not matched to a gene: 2. Germline lookup yields CDR1 DFQATT and CDR2 SNEGSKA (reference sequence). The length of the CDR3 is 12 residues. The CDR3 is CSARDRGHEQYL. As DNA, the CDR3 is TGCAGTGCTAGGGACAGGGGCCACGAGCAGTACCTC.

The chain has TRBV9 and TRBJ2-7, with 11 positions matching TRBD1. The CDR3 spans 15 residues. The germline gives CDR1 SGDLS, CDR2 YYNGEE. The V segment lost 0 bases and the J segment 3 bases; nucleotides outside the gene matches: 2. CDR3 DNA: TGTGCCAGCAGCGTAGGGGGGACAGGGGGCTACGAGCAGTACTTC. Protein product: CASSVGGTGGYEQYF. The variable domain in full, with the rest retrieved from reference TRBV9 and TRBJ2-7, is DSGVTQTPKHLITATGQRVTLRCSPRSGDLSVYWYQQSLDQGLQFLIQYYNGEERAKGNILERFSAQQFPDLHSELNLSSLELGDSALYFCASSVGGTGGYEQYFGPGTRLTVT.

J is TRBJ2-4 and V is TRBV7-3; D is possibly TRBD2 (6 bases). The germline gives CDR1 SGHTA, CDR2 FQGTGA. V was shortened by 0 bases and J by 13 bases, with 16 bases between the two germline ends. The CDR3 is 14 amino acids. The CDR3 nucleotides are TGTGCCAGCAGCTTAACGGGGGGTTTCAATGAGCAGTACTTC. This encodes CASSLTGGFNEQYF.

CDR3 DNA: TGCAGCGTTGTCCTGGACAGGGGATTCCAGCATAGCAATCAGCCCCAGCATTTT. Its translation is CSVVLDRGFQHSNQPQHF. The J gene is TRBJ1-5, the V gene TRBV29-1; TRBD1 aligns across 9 bases. Germline CDR1 SQVTM, CDR2 ANQGSEA. The V segment lost 4 bases and the J segment 0 bases; nucleotides outside the gene matches: 13. CDR3 size: 18 residues.

The chain couples TRBV24-1 to TRBJ2-7; D not resolved. Germline loops: CDR1 KGHDR, CDR2 SFDVKD. Trimming pared 0 bases from V and 6 bases from J, leaving 2 bases between. The CDR3 is 11 residues long. CDR3 amino acids: CATSDLREQYF. The CDR3 DNA reads TGTGCCACCAGTGATTTGCGCGAGCAGTACTTC.

This clonotype was recorded many times. V is TRBV7-3 and J is TRBJ2-2, with a weak D call TRBD1 (5 bases). The CDR3 spans 14 residues. The germline V and J ends were trimmed by 2 bases and 3 bases, with 7 bases remaining between them. The germline CDR1 and CDR2 sequences are SGHTA and FQGTGA. CDR3 loop: CASSLQGYTGELFF. CDR3 DNA sequence: TGTGCCAGCAGCTTACAGGGTTACACCGGGGAGCTGTTTTTT.

This rearrangement joins TRBV20-1 to TRBJ2-3; D possibly corresponds to TRBD1 (6 bases). The V and J ends lost 0 bases and 0 bases respectively, with 22 bases between them. Per germline, CDR1 DFQATT and CDR2 SNEGSKA (reference sequence). The CDR3 has 19 amino acids. The CDR3 nucleotides are TGCAGTGCTAGAGACCCCGCGACAGGTGGGTCTACTAGCACAGATACGCAGTATTTT. It translates to CSARDPATGGSTSTDTQYF.

In the case of this clonotype: An end of the junction differs from the germline gene, which may be a read error. The chain recombines TRBV15 with TRBJ2-1, with 9 bases fitting TRBD1. CDR1 and CDR2 from the germline V gene are LNHNV and YYDKDF (reference sequence). The CDR3 sequence is 16 residues long. The CDR3 protein is CATSPIRGTGSNERFF. The CDR3 coding sequence is TGTGCCACCAGCCCGATACGTGGGACAGGGAGCAATGAGCGGTTCTTC. Full variable domain (outside the CDR3, taken from reference TRBV15 and TRBJ2-1): DAMVIQNPRYQVTQFGKPVTLSCSQTLNHNVMYWYQQKSSQAPKLLFHYYDKDFNNEADTPDNFQSRRPNTSFCFLDIRSPGLGDTAMYLCATSPIRGTGSNERFFGPGTRLTVL.

In DNA, the CDR3 is TGTGCCACCAGCGCTCGGGACACTCGAAACACCGGGGAGCTGTTTTTT. Protein: CATSARDTRNTGELFF. The gene calls are TRBV15 and TRBJ2-2, with D possibly TRBD1 on 6 matching bases. The CDR3 has 16 amino acids. V lost 5 bases to trimming and J lost 2 bases, with 15 bases between them. Germline CDR1 and CDR2: LNHNV and YYDKDF (reference sequence).

A word on this clonotype: Lacking the conserved final phenylalanine or tryptophan, this CDR3 likely reflects a read error. The rearrangement joins TRBV20-1 to TRBJ2-1; TRBD2 is a possible D gene (5 bases). In germline, CDR1 is DFQATT, CDR2 SNEGSKA (reference sequence). CDR3 length equals 15 residues. The CDR3 DNA sequence: TGCAGTGCTACCCCTCCGGGGATTACCTACAAGGAGCAGTTCTGC. Its translation is CSATPPGITYKEQFC.

This sequence joins TRBV19 and TRBJ1-6, with D maybe TRBD1 (6 bases). CDR3 length equals 15 residues. Germline V gene lookup returns CDR1 LNHDA and CDR2 SQIVND (reference sequence). V was cut by 4 bases and J by 6 bases, with 13 bases left in between. The CDR3 is CASSTRGGSNSPLHF. CDR3 DNA sequence: TGTGCCAGTAGTACCCGGGGGGGCAGTAATTCACCCCTCCACTTT.

This clonotype was observed a few times. The J gene is TRBJ2-1, the V gene TRBV5-1; tentatively, D is TRBD2 (6 bases). Trimming shortened V by 2 bases and J by 1 base, and 10 bases separated the two germline ends. There are 15 residues in the CDR3. Germline V gene lookup returns CDR1 SGHRS and CDR2 YFSETQ. The CDR3 coding sequence is TGCGCCAGCAGCTTCGGGGGACCGTCCTACAATGAGCAGTTCTTC. This sequence encodes CASSFGGPSYNEQFF.

The chain carries TRBV12-3 or TRBV12-4 and TRBJ2-1; D is ambiguous. V lost 5 bases and J lost 8, with 10 bases in between. The CDR3 length is 12 residues. The CDR3 DNA follows: TGTGCCAGCAGTGGGTTAGTTGATGAGCAGTTCTTC. As protein: CASSGLVDEQFF.

In this sample, this clonotype turned up a few times. V usage is TRBV7-3 and J usage is TRBJ2-1; D uncertain. Trimming removed 1 base at V and 5 bases at J, with 12 bases between. The length of the CDR3 is 15 residues. The germline V gene has CDR1 SGHTA and CDR2 FQGTGA. The CDR3 DNA reads TGTGCCAGCAGCTTAAGCGGTCAGGTCCACAATGAGCAGTTCTTC. This sequence encodes CASSLSGQVHNEQFF.

V usage is TRBV19 and J usage is TRBJ1-1; the match to TRBD1 covers 9 bases. V shed 6 bases and J 6 bases; nucleotides not matched to a gene: 5. Germline CDR1 LNHDA, CDR2 SQIVND (reference sequence). The CDR3 is 13 amino acids. CDR3 residues: CASRDRGTAEAFF. CDR3 nucleotide sequence: TGTGCCAGTAGGGACAGGGGAACGGCTGAAGCTTTCTTT.

The V and J genes are TRBV19 and TRBJ2-1; 7 bases match TRBD1. Germline values: CDR1 LNHDA, CDR2 SQIVND (reference sequence). This CDR3 region has 13 residues. After removal of 11 bases from V and 1 base from J, the junction contained 5 bases not matched to a gene. The CDR3 loop is CAAGDRSYNEQFF. In DNA, the CDR3 is TGTGCCGCAGGGGACAGATCCTACAATGAGCAGTTCTTC. The entire variable domain, with the rest obtained from reference TRBV19 and TRBJ2-1, is as follows: DGGITQSPKYLFRKEGQNVTLSCEQNLNHDAMYWYRQDPGQGLRLIYYSQIVNDFQKGDIAEGYSVSREKKESFPLTVTSAQKNPTAFYLCAAGDRSYNEQFFGPGTRLTVL.

The rearrangement uses TRBV7-8 and TRBJ1-1; unclear D gene. V lost 5 bases, J lost 6 bases, and 13 bases lay in between. Germline CDR1 is SGHVS and CDR2 is FQNEAQ. The CDR3 runs to 13 residues. The CDR3 region has the DNA TGTGCCAGCAGCACCCTTACAAGTGCTGAAGCTTTCTTT. Amino acids: CASSTLTSAEAFF.

Only a few counts were recorded for this clonotype. The rearrangement joins TRBV24-1 to TRBJ2-7; D perhaps matches TRBD2 (5 bases). CDR3 length: 16 residues. V was cut by 1 base and J by 3 bases, with 15 bases left in between. CDR1 is KGHDR and CDR2 is SFDVKD in the germline V gene. This chain's CDR3 is CATSDFGRSGNYEQYF. The CDR3 coding sequence is TGTGCCACCAGTGATTTTGGACGGAGCGGCAACTACGAGCAGTACTTC.

There are many counts of this clonotype. The rearrangement joins TRBV29-1 to TRBJ2-5; tentatively, D is TRBD1 (5 bases). CDR1 is SQVTM and CDR2 is ANQGSEA in the germline V gene. The CDR3 runs to 12 residues. Trimming left V 3 bases short and J 1 base short, with 6 bases between. This CDR3 is CSVDRAQETQYF. CDR3 coding DNA: TGCAGCGTTGACAGGGCCCAAGAGACCCAGTACTTC.

This clonotype was counted between two and nine times. The V and J genes are TRBV10-3 and TRBJ2-1; weak D call: TRBD1 (6 bases). Per the germline V gene, CDR1 is ENHRY and CDR2 is SYGVKD. CDR3 size: 14 residues. V lost 0 bases to trimming and J lost 4 bases, with 7 bases between them. The CDR3: CAISESGQYNEQFF. DNA of the CDR3: TGTGCCATCAGTGAGTCCGGACAGTACAATGAGCAGTTCTTC.

The chain joins TRBV6-5 to TRBJ1-4, with D maybe TRBD1 (6 bases). Germline assignment: CDR1 MNHEY and CDR2 SVGAGI. This CDR3 comprises 14 residues. The germline V and J ends were trimmed by 6 bases and 8 bases, with 16 bases remaining between them. The CDR3: CASSPGHWSEKLFF. CDR3 DNA sequence: TGTGCCAGCAGCCCGGGACACTGGAGCGAAAAACTGTTTTTT.

The chain employs TRBV11-2 and TRBJ1-1, with D perhaps TRBD1 (6 bases). Germline lookup yields CDR1 SGHAT and CDR2 FQNNGV. Trimming cost V 4 bases and J 1 base, with 7 bases left between them. The CDR3 extends over 13 amino acids. The CDR3 sequence: CASSWDKNTEAFF. The CDR3 DNA follows: TGTGCCAGCAGCTGGGACAAGAACACTGAAGCTTTCTTT.

In regard to this clonotype: As the CDR3 is not closed by the conserved phenylalanine or tryptophan, this likely results from a read error. It is unclear where the CDR3 begins or ends on the DNA, so no DNA is shown, and the CDR3 is as TCRdb lists it. The chain recombines TRBV2 with TRBJ1-5; the DNA was not compared with TRBD1, the D call given in the table. CDR1 is SNHLY and CDR2 is FYNNEI in the germline V gene. Termini included, the CDR3 measures 14 amino acids. CDR3 sequence reads: CASSDPQGNQPRHL.

The chain joins TRBV29-1 to TRBJ2-7; the match to TRBD1 covers 7 bases. The trim removed 1 base at V and 0 bases at J, leaving 9 bases unmatched. The CDR3 covers 16 residues. Germline CDR1 is SQVTM and CDR2 is ANQGSEA. This chain's CDR3 is CSVEAPDRNLSYEQYF. In nucleotides, the CDR3 is TGCAGCGTTGAAGCACCGGACAGGAACCTCTCCTACGAGCAGTACTTC.

The genes are TRBV24-1 and TRBJ2-2, with 7 positions matching TRBD1. The V gene end was trimmed by 2 bases and the J gene end by 7 bases; junction bases not matched to a gene: 6. Germline V gives CDR1 KGHDR, CDR2 SFDVKD. The CDR3 has 15 residues. CDR3 DNA: TGTGCCACCAGTGATTGGCCGACAGGGATCGGGGAGCTGTTTTTT. It encodes CATSDWPTGIGELFF.

The gene calls are TRBV10-3 and TRBJ1-5, with a weak D call TRBD1 (6 bases). In germline, CDR1 is ENHRY, CDR2 SYGVKD. Trimming removed 0 bases at V and 0 bases at J, with 9 bases between. This CDR3 contains 16 residues. The CDR3 DNA follows: TGTGCCATCAGTGAGTCGGGGGGGGCTAGCAATCAGCCCCAGCATTTT. Its protein product is CAISESGGASNQPQHF.